These T cell receptor beta chains were read from a single sample in a study of sequential checkpoint blockade in melanoma. Generated by immunoSEQ multiplex PCR, the TCRdb table keeps only in-frame clones and is missing some. The data hold thousands of clones, with roughly 24% observed a single time. Sample: tumor tissue (inferred from file names), taken from a patient given nivolumab and ipilimumab in sequence. The receptors shown here come from a human donor with melanoma. Both conserved end residues are part of each CDR3. A D gene is named only where the DNA matches it firmly. Expanded clones get a size class; other rows say once, few or many, or leave the size out.

d_call	j_call	v_call	clone_size	cdr3_nt	cdr3_aa
.	TRBJ1-2	TRBV7-2	many	TGTGCCAGCAGCCACACGCTAAACTATGGCTACACCTTC	CASSHTLNYGYTF
TRBD2	TRBJ2-7	TRBV28	few	TGTGCCAGCAGTTTCGGACTAGCGGGGGGTCGATCCTACGAGCAGTACTTC	CASSFGLAGGRSYEQYF
TRBD1	TRBJ1-2	TRBV28	few	TGTGCCAGCAGTTTCCAGGGGGCGTCTGGCTACACCTTC	CASSFQGASGYTF
.	TRBJ1-2	TRBV18	.	TGTGCCAGCTCACCACCGGGTTCCTATGGCTACACCTTC	CASSPPGSYGYTF
.	TRBJ1-6	TRBV19	few	TGTGCCAGTAGTATAGAACGGAGAAATTCACCCCTCCACTTT	CASSIERRNSPLHF
.	TRBJ2-3	TRBV10-1	few	TGCGCCAGCAGTGAGTCGCCAGACCACACAGATACGCAGTATTTT	CASSESPDHTDTQYF
TRBD2	TRBJ2-7	TRBV18	.	TGTGCCAGCTCACCACCCGGCGGGGGGAAACGCTACGAGCAGTACTTC	CASSPPGGGKRYEQYF
TRBD2	TRBJ2-5	TRBV6-8	.	TGTGCCAGCCATCCTAAAAATAGCGGGGAAGAGACCCAGTACTTC	CASHPKNSGEETQYF
TRBD2	TRBJ2-1	TRBV16	.	TGTGCCAGCAGCCGAACTAGCGGGGGAGAGCAGTTCTTC	CASSRTSGGEQFF
TRBD1	TRBJ1-2	TRBV5-1	.	TGCGCCAGCAGCTTGGACGGGACAGGGCTCTATGGCTACACCTTC	CASSLDGTGLYGYTF
TRBD2	TRBJ2-3	TRBV11-3	.	TGTGCCAGCAGCTTAGTAAAAGAGCGGGGTAGTACGCAGTATTTT	CASSLVKERGSTQYF
TRBD1	TRBJ2-1	TRBV5-1	.	TGCGCCAGCAGCTTTGGACAGGGGGCCTACAATGAGCAGTTCTTC	CASSFGQGAYNEQFF
TRBD2	TRBJ2-7	TRBV6-8	few	TGTGCCAGCATCCTAGGAGCGGGGGAAGGCTACGAGCAGTACTTC	CASILGAGEGYEQYF
.	TRBJ1-5	TRBV6-8	few	TGTGCCAGCAGGGCGGGGGGCGAAGGTCAGCCCCAGCATTTT	CASRAGGEGQPQHF
TRBD2	TRBJ2-5	TRBV29-1	.	TGCAGCGTTCCCTTCGGCGCTAGCGGGGACCCAATGGTTAAGTACTTC	CSVPFGASGDPMVKYF
.	TRBJ2-7	TRBV6-8	medium-sized	TGTGCCAGCAGTTACACGGGGGGCGCCCGATCCTACGAGCAGTACTTC	CASSYTGGARSYEQYF
TRBD2	TRBJ2-7	TRBV28	few	TGTGCCACCATTAAGACCTTACTAGCGGGCTACGAGCAGTACTTC	CATIKTLLAGYEQYF
.	TRBJ1-1	TRBV27	few	TGTGCCAGCAGTTTCGCAGGTGCGAACACTGAAGCTTTCTTT	CASSFAGANTEAFF
.	TRBJ1-2	TRBV18	.	TGTGCCAGCTCACCAAGCGACTTATCAGGCTACACCTTC	CASSPSDLSGYTF
.	TRBJ1-4	TRBV28	medium-sized	TGTGCCAGCAGTCGAAGCCAGGGGCTATGGGGTGAAAAACTGTTTTTT	CASSRSQGLWGEKLFF
TRBD2	TRBJ2-3	TRBV10-2	few	TGCGCCAGCAGTCGGGCGTATGGGGGGGTGCGTACGGCAGATACGCAGTATTTT	CASSRAYGGVRTADTQYF
.	TRBJ2-1	TRBV28	medium-sized	TGTGCCAGCAGTCTCAGACAGGTAGACCATGAGCAGTTCTTC	CASSLRQVDHEQFF
TRBD2	TRBJ2-5	TRBV11-3	many	TGTGCCAGCAGCTTAGGAGCGGGGGGCTCTCAAGAGACCCAGTACTTC	CASSLGAGGSQETQYF
.	TRBJ1-2	TRBV11-3	.	TGTGCCAGCAGTTCCGGTCGCGAGGGGCTCTATGGCTACACCTTC	CASSSGREGLYGYTF
.	TRBJ1-6	TRBV6-8	few	TGTGCCAGCAGGGACCACAGTAAAGCCTATAATTCACCCCTCCACTTT	CASRDHSKAYNSPLHF
TRBD1	TRBJ1-3	TRBV11-3	few	TGTGCCAGCAGCATACAGGGGACCTCTGGAAACACCATATATTTT	CASSIQGTSGNTIYF
.	TRBJ1-5	TRBV19	large	TGTGCCAGTAGTCGCGGGACGAATAGCAATCAGCCCCAGCATTTT	CASSRGTNSNQPQHF
.	TRBJ2-3	TRBV9	few	TGTGCCAGCAGCGTAGGGGACTCAACCGGGACTAGCACAGATACGCAGTATTTT	CASSVGDSTGTSTDTQYF
TRBD2	TRBJ2-5	TRBV6-8	.	TGTGCCATCAGTGGACTCCCGGGACTAGCGACTCAAGAGACCCAGTACTTC	CAISGLPGLATQETQYF
TRBD1	TRBJ1-1	TRBV11-3	few	TGTGCCAGCAGCTTGGGGACAGGGAAGGACACTGAAGCTTTCTTT	CASSLGTGKDTEAFF
TRBD1	TRBJ2-7	TRBV6-8	few	TGTGCCAGCAGCCTGCGGGGACAGGGAGACTACGAGCAGTACTTC	CASSLRGQGDYEQYF
.	TRBJ2-2	TRBV5-1	once	TGCGCCAGCAGCTTGACCGGGAACGCCGGGGAGCTGTTTTTT	CASSLTGNAGELFF
.	TRBJ2-1	TRBV14	large	TGTGCCAGCGGCCACAATGAGCAGTTCTTC	CASGHNEQFF
.	TRBJ2-3	TRBV9	medium-sized	TGTGCCAGCAGCGCCGGAGGGACTAGCACAGATACGCAGTATTTT	CASSAGGTSTDTQYF
.	TRBJ2-1	TRBV9	large	TGTGCCAGCAGCGTAGCACTAGCACAGGAGCAGTTCTTC	CASSVALAQEQFF
.	TRBJ2-1	TRBV10-3	.	TGTGCCATCAGTGAGTTCTTAGCGAGTACGCCTCCCTACAATGAGCAGTTCTTC	CAISEFLASTPPYNEQFF
TRBD1	TRBJ1-1	TRBV6-8	.	TGTGCCGCGATCGCGACAGGGACCACTGAAGCTTTCTTT	CAAIATGTTEAFF
.	TRBJ1-1	TRBV28	medium-sized	TGTGCCAGCACTTCACCCCTCGACAGCGATCGATTCGCTTTCTTT	CASTSPLDSDRFAFF
TRBD2	TRBJ2-3	TRBV6-8	.	TGTGCCATCAGCTTAAGCGGGGGGCTCACAGATACGCAGTATTTT	CAISLSGGLTDTQYF
.	TRBJ1-4	TRBV19	.	TGTGCCAGTAGTTCACAGGGTGGGCGTGAAAAACTGTTTTTT	CASSSQGGREKLFF
TRBD1	TRBJ2-7	TRBV29-1	.	TGCAGCGTTGAAGCGGGACAGGGCTACGAGCAGTACTTC	CSVEAGQGYEQYF
.	TRBJ1-1	TRBV11-3	many	TGTGCCAGCAGCCCAGCAGGGTGGAACACTGAAGCTTTCTTT	CASSPAGWNTEAFF
.	TRBJ1-1	TRBV6-8	.	TGTGCCAGCGGGGGCCCGGACACTGAAGCTTTCTTT	CASGGPDTEAFF
.	TRBJ1-5	TRBV11-3	medium-sized	TGTGCCAGCAGCTACAAACCGGCGGGTCAGCCCCAGCATTTT	CASSYKPAGQPQHF
.	TRBJ2-1	TRBV9	.	TGTGCCAGCAGCGTAGATCTGTACAATGAGCAGTTCTTC	CASSVDLYNEQFF
TRBD1	TRBJ2-3	TRBV6-8	medium-sized	TGTGCCAGCAGTCATGGGACAGGGTCAGATACGCAGTATTTT	CASSHGTGSDTQYF
.	TRBJ1-2	TRBV29-1	.	TGCAGCGTTGAAGATCTCGGCAGGGCGGTGGGCTACACCTTC	CSVEDLGRAVGYTF
.	TRBJ1-2	TRBV5-1	.	TGCGCCAGCAGCTTGTCCGGGGGAAACTATGGCTACACCTTC	CASSLSGGNYGYTF
TRBD1	TRBJ2-3	TRBV6-4	.	TGTGCCAGCAGATCCGGGACAGGCACAGATACGCAGTATTTT	CASRSGTGTDTQYF
.	TRBJ1-6	TRBV28	medium-sized	TGTGCCAGCAGTTTACGATTTTCAGGGGAATCACCCCTCCACTTT	CASSLRFSGESPLHF
.	TRBJ2-1	TRBV7-6	.	TGTGCCAGCAGCCCACAGTCAAGCGATTACAATGAGCAGTTCTTC	CASSPQSSDYNEQFF
.	TRBJ2-1	TRBV7-5	few	TGTGCCAGCAGTTCCCCCGGCGGGGGGAATGAGCAGTTCTTC	CASSSPGGGNEQFF
TRBD1	TRBJ2-5	TRBV6-8	large	TGTGCCAGCATTCCTAGGACAGCCCAGGGGGCCCAGTACTTC	CASIPRTAQGAQYF
TRBD1	TRBJ2-3	TRBV11-3	.	TGTGCCAGCAGCGAACAACAGGGGACAGATACGCAGTATTTT	CASSEQQGTDTQYF